These 16 T cell receptor beta chains originate from one sample sequenced in a study of blood T cell repertoires in COVID-19. Assay: immunoSEQ multiplex PCR; the TCRdb copy retains only in-frame clones and omits some. The profile shows fewer than 200,000 clones, 85% to 90% of them singletons. Sequenced: peripheral blood. Receptors were obtained from a woman aged 70-85 years with COVID-19, enrolled during active disease.

The chain carries TRBV30 and TRBJ2-2, with TRBD1 matching over 8 bases. CDR3 length equals 15 residues. J was trimmed by 6 bases and V by 2 bases; bases with no gene match: 8. Looked up from germline, CDR1 is GTSNPN and CDR2 is SVGIG (reference sequence). The CDR3 bases are TGTGCCTGGAGTCCGGACAGGGTATTCGCCGGGGAGCTGTTTTTT. Translating it yields CAWSPDRVFAGELFF.

This clone was seen only once. This chain uses TRBV14 with TRBJ2-7; 8 bases agree with TRBD1. Germline V gives CDR1 SGHDN, CDR2 FVKESK. The V and J ends lost 9 bases and 6 bases, in that order; junction bases with no gene match: 10. This CDR3 has 13 residues. This CDR3 reads CASSGQGIGEQYF. The CDR3 DNA reads as TGTGCCAGTTCAGGACAGGGAATCGGCGAGCAGTACTTC.

The chain employs TRBV11-3 and TRBJ2-2; 10 positions agree with TRBD1. Germline loops: CDR1 SGHNT, CDR2 YENEEA. The CDR3 totals 14 residues. The ends lost 7 bases at V and 4 bases at J; junction bases unmatched: 3. As DNA, the CDR3 is TGTGCCAGCAACGGACAGGGGGGCACCGGGGAGCTGTTTTTT. Amino acid sequence: CASNGQGGTGELFF.

The chain employs TRBV11-2 and TRBJ1-2; 7 bases match TRBD1. Looked up from germline, CDR1 is SGHAT and CDR2 is FQNNGV. V trimming: 5 bases; J trimming: 2 bases; junction bases outside the gene matches: 5. The CDR3 runs 14 residues. CDR3 sequence: CASSPGQANYGYTF. As DNA, the CDR3 is TGTGCCAGCAGCCCAGGACAGGCGAACTATGGCTACACCTTC.

V is TRBV3-1 (or the pseudogene TRBV3-2) and J is TRBJ2-7, with TRBD2 as a possible D gene (5 bases). CDR1 and CDR2 from the germline V gene are LGHDT and YNNKEL (reference sequence). CDR3 length: 15 amino acids. Deletions cut 0 bases from V and 1 base from J, with 10 bases between. CDR3 in amino acids: CASSQDRLASYEQYF. In DNA form, the CDR3 reads TGTGCCAGCAGCCAAGATCGGCTAGCTTCCTACGAGCAGTACTTC.

Comments on this clone: At one end the junction does not follow the germline gene, possibly because of a read error. The chain joins TRBV10-3 to TRBJ1-1; no clear D gene. CDR1 is ENHRY, CDR2 SYGVKD, per germline. The CDR3 is made up of 13 amino acids. The CDR3 bases are TGTGCCATCAGTGGAGACGGGAACGCTGAAGCTTTCTTT. Its translation is CAISGDGNAEAFF.

V gene TRBV24-1 combines with J gene TRBJ1-6, with TRBD1 as a possible D gene (5 bases). Germline V lookup: CDR1 KGHDR, CDR2 SFDVKD. Trimming left V 1 base short and J 7 bases short, with 13 bases between. The CDR3 contains 16 residues. This CDR3 is CATSDFSTGLNSPLHF. The CDR3 DNA is TGTGCCACCAGTGATTTTTCGACGGGACTCAATTCACCCCTCCACTTT.

V is TRBV10-3 and J is TRBJ2-3; 7 bases are shared with TRBD2. After removal of 6 bases from V and 2 bases from J, the junction contained 5 bases not matched to a gene. This CDR3 region has 14 residues. In germline, CDR1 is ENHRY, CDR2 SYGVKD. The CDR3 DNA sequence: TGTGCCATCAGCGGGACTATCTACACAGATACGCAGTATTTT. This encodes CAISGTIYTDTQYF.

This chain connects TRBV6-5 to TRBJ2-3, with 9 bases aligning to TRBD2. Trimming removed 1 base from V and 6 bases from J; junction bases left unmatched: 2. Germline V gene data show CDR1 as MNHEY and CDR2 as SVGAGI. The CDR3 spans 14 residues. Here the CDR3 DNA reads TGTGCCAGCAGTTACTATAGCGGGAGTGATACGCAGTATTTT. This sequence encodes CASSYYSGSDTQYF.

This chain connects TRBV30 to TRBJ1-5; 7 bases agree with TRBD1. This CDR3 comprises 13 residues. The V segment lost 1 base and the J segment 7 bases; nucleotides outside the gene matches: 4. The germline V gene has CDR1 GTSNPN and CDR2 SVGIG (reference sequence). The CDR3 reads CAWSGQGDQPQHF. CDR3 DNA: TGTGCCTGGAGTGGACAGGGCGACCAGCCCCAGCATTTT.

The table lists this clone with a few counts. This rearrangement joins TRBV28 to TRBJ1-4; 9 bases match TRBD1. V lost 3 bases, J lost 7 bases, and 12 bases stayed unmatched. The CDR3 consists of 17 residues. The germline gives CDR1 MDHEN, CDR2 SYDVKM. CDR3 loop: CASSFIGYGTGSEKLFF. The CDR3 region has the DNA TGTGCCAGCAGTTTTATAGGGTACGGGACAGGGAGTGAAAAACTGTTTTTT.

The V call is TRBV5-1, the J call TRBJ2-1, with TRBD2 matching 8 bases. Losses at the gene ends were 2 bases for V and 9 bases for J; bases not matched to a gene: 7. This CDR3 region has 14 residues. Germline V CDR1 and CDR2: SGHRS, YFSETQ. The chain's CDR3 is CASSFPAGGVEQFF. CDR3 DNA: TGCGCCAGCAGCTTTCCGGCGGGAGGAGTTGAGCAGTTCTTC.

The chain carries TRBV28 and TRBJ1-3; D perhaps matches TRBD1 (6 bases). Trimming left V 6 bases short and J 0 bases short, with 6 bases between. In germline, CDR1 is MDHEN, CDR2 SYDVKM. This CDR3 region has 13 residues. The CDR3: CASRGGSGNTIYF. The CDR3 DNA follows: TGTGCCAGCAGAGGGGGCTCTGGAAACACCATATATTTT.

This rearrangement joins TRBV19 to TRBJ2-1; 13 bases align to TRBD2. The junction had 4 bases not matched to a gene; V was cut back by 5 bases and J by 6 bases. The germline V gene has CDR1 LNHDA and CDR2 SQIVND (reference sequence). The CDR3 has 15 residues. The CDR3 bases are TGTGCCAGTAGTTTGGGACTAGCGGGAATCAATGAGCAGTTCTTC. Translated: CASSLGLAGINEQFF. The full variable domain, its missing parts supplied by reference TRBV19 and TRBJ2-1, is DGGITQSPKYLFRKEGQNVTLSCEQNLNHDAMYWYRQDPGQGLRLIYYSQIVNDFQKGDIAEGYSVSREKKESFPLTVTSAQKNPTAFYLCASSLGLAGINEQFFGPGTRLTVL.

This sequence joins TRBV4-1 and TRBJ1-1; D not resolved. The CDR3 is 11 residues long. Trimming took 4 bases from V and 2 from J, leaving 2 bases between them. The germline CDR1 and CDR2 sequences are MGHRA and YSYEKL. The CDR3 region is CASSLNTEAFF. The CDR3 bases are TGCGCCAGCAGCCTAAACACTGAAGCTTTCTTT.

The chain carries TRBV11-2 and TRBJ2-7; a weak D match, TRBD1 (6 bases). V lost 1 base and J lost 1, with 11 bases in between. The CDR3 runs 15 residues. The germline CDR1 and CDR2 sequences are SGHAT and FQNNGV. The CDR3 sequence is CASSLGQAESYEQYF. The CDR3 coding sequence is TGTGCCAGCAGCTTAGGACAGGCAGAATCCTACGAGCAGTACTTC.